A selection of T cell receptor beta chains follows, all from one sample in a study of blood T cell repertoires in COVID-19. The table came from immunoSEQ multiplex PCR; TCRdb's copy has only in-frame clones and leaves some out. The profile shows around 190,000 clones, around nine tenths of them singletons. Sequencing was performed on peripheral blood. The source is a human donor in a cohort sampled during active COVID-19. Both conserved end residues are part of each CDR3. Each record gives: J gene, D gene, V gene, CDR3 DNA, CDR3 protein. The D gene is left open where the match is weak.

j_gene: TRBJ2-2; d_gene: TRBD2; v_gene: TRBV7-8; CDR3nt: TGTGCCAGCAGCTTAGCGGGAAGCGGGCTAGCGGGAGTATCGATTCTGGGCGGGGAGCTGTTTTTT; CDR3aa: CASSLAGSGLAGVSILGGELFF
j_gene: TRBJ2-7; d_gene: TRBD2; v_gene: TRBV11-2; CDR3nt: TGTGCCAGCAGCTTACAGAGCGGGAGGCCGAGCTCCTACGAGCAGTACTTC; CDR3aa: CASSLQSGRPSSYEQYF
j_gene: TRBJ1-3; d_gene: .; v_gene: TRBV7-8; CDR3nt: TGTGCCAGCAGCTTGGGAGATGGAAACACCATATATTTT; CDR3aa: CASSLGDGNTIYF
j_gene: TRBJ2-3; d_gene: .; v_gene: TRBV30; CDR3nt: TGTGCCTGGAGACGGAAGGGCCGGGGGACGGGAAGCACAGATACGCAGTATTTT; CDR3aa: CAWRRKGRGTGSTDTQYF
j_gene: TRBJ1-4; d_gene: .; v_gene: TRBV6-1; CDR3nt: TGTGCCAGCAGTGAGTCCCCACAGGCGATAGAAAAACTGTTTTTT; CDR3aa: CASSESPQAIEKLFF
j_gene: TRBJ1-1; d_gene: TRBD1; v_gene: TRBV7-2; CDR3nt: TGTGCCAGCAGTCCCGGGACAGTGAACACTGAAGCTTTCTTT; CDR3aa: CASSPGTVNTEAFF
j_gene: TRBJ2-2; d_gene: .; v_gene: TRBV11-3; CDR3nt: TGTGCCAGCAGCCCTCTAGGAAACACCGGGGAGCTGTTTTTT; CDR3aa: CASSPLGNTGELFF
j_gene: TRBJ1-1; d_gene: TRBD1; v_gene: TRBV5-1; CDR3nt: TGCGCCAGCAGCTTAATTAGGTCCCAGGGGGGTATTACTGAAGCTTTCTTT; CDR3aa: CASSLIRSQGGITEAFF
j_gene: TRBJ2-3; d_gene: .; v_gene: TRBV4-3; CDR3nt: TGCGCCAGCAGCCTCACTAGCACAGATACGCAGTATTTT; CDR3aa: CASSLTSTDTQYF
j_gene: TRBJ2-1; d_gene: TRBD2; v_gene: TRBV7-6; CDR3nt: TGTGCCAGCAGCTCCGAAATGTTGGCGGGAGGGATCCATGAGCAGTTCTTC; CDR3aa: CASSSEMLAGGIHEQFF
j_gene: TRBJ2-3; d_gene: TRBD2; v_gene: TRBV10-1; CDR3nt: TGCGCCAGCAGTGAGTCGGGAGCGGGAGGGCCAGGTACGCAGTATTTT; CDR3aa: CASSESGAGGPGTQYF
j_gene: TRBJ2-5; d_gene: .; v_gene: TRBV18; CDR3nt: TGTGCCAGCTCATCCCCCGAACAGGGTGCCCAAGAGACCCAGTACTTC; CDR3aa: CASSSPEQGAQETQYF
j_gene: TRBJ1-1; d_gene: .; v_gene: TRBV2; CDR3nt: TGTGCCAGCAGCCCGGACACCACGGCGGTTCCTGAAGCTTTCTTT; CDR3aa: CASSPDTTAVPEAFF
j_gene: TRBJ2-5; d_gene: .; v_gene: TRBV28; CDR3nt: TGTGCCAGCACCCTAGGAGAGACCCAGTACTTC; CDR3aa: CASTLGETQYF
j_gene: TRBJ2-2; d_gene: .; v_gene: TRBV5-1; CDR3nt: TGCGCCAGCAGCTTGGAACAGGTTAACACCGGGGAGCTGTTTTTT; CDR3aa: CASSLEQVNTGELFF